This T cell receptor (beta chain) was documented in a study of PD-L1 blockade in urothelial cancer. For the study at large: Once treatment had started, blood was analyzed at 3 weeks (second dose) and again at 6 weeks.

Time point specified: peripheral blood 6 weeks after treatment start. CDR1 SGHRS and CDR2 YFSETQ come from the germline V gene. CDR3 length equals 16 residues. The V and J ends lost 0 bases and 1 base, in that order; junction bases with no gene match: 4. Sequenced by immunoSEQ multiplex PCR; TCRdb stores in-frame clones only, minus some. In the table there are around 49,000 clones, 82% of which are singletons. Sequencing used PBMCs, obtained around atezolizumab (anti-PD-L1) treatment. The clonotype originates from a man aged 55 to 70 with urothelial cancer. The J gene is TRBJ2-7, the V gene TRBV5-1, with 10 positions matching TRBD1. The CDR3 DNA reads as TGCGCCAGCAGCTTGGCGACAGGGGGCAATTCCTACGAGCAGTACTTC. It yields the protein CASSLATGGNSYEQYF.